This T cell receptor (beta chain) appears in the sequencing data of a study of T cells after yellow fever vaccination. TCRdb processed the 5' RACE reads anew with MiXCR; each CDR3 protein has one entry. The sample records tens of thousands of distinct CDR3 sequences, more than 6.5% being singletons. This CDR3 contains 16 residues. Germline CDR1 and CDR2: SGHDN and FVKESK. Trimming at V came to 4 bases and at J to 4 bases, leaving 8 bases not matched to a gene. This clonotype was counted only a few times. This clonotype was sampled from a man aged 18-30 years who received the YFV17D yellow fever vaccine. The starting material was CD8+ T cells sorted from PBMCs, obtained more than 35 days after the first yellow fever vaccination. This chain links TRBV14 with TRBJ1-4, with TRBD1 identical over 8 bases. CDR3 residues: CASSRPGGVLNEKLFF. CDR3 DNA: TGTGCCAGCAGCCGCCCAGGGGGCGTCCTTAATGAAAAACTGTTTTTT. The entire variable domain, with the rest obtained from reference TRBV14 and TRBJ1-4, is as follows: EAGVTQFPSHSVIEKGQTVTLRCDPISGHDNLYWYRRVMGKEIKFLLHFVKESKQDESGMPNNRFLAERTGGTYSTLKVQPAELEDSGVYFCASSRPGGVLNEKLFFGSGTQLSVL.